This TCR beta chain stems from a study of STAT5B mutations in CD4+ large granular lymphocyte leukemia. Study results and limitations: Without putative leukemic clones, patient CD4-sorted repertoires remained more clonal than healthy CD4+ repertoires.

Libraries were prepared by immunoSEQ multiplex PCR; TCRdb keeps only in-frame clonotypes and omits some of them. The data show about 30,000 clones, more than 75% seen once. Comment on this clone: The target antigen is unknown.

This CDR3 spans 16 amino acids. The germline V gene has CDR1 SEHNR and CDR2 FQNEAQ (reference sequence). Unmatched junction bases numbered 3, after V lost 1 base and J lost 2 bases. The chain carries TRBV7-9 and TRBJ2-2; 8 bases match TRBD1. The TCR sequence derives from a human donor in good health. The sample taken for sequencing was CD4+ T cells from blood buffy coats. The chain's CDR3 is CASSLVSGGNTGELFF. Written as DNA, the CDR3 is TGTGCCAGCAGCTTAGTTTCAGGGGGCAACACCGGGGAGCTGTTTTTT.